One sample yielded the 24 T cell receptor beta chains listed below, sequenced in a study of T cells expressing NK-cell markers. Using the 5' RACE reads, TCRdb records one entry per CDR3 protein without DNA. This listing includes just under 7,500 distinct CDR3 sequences. The material sequenced was blood T cells: a sorted CD56 or NKG2C T cell subset, CD4+ or CD8+ T cells, or bulk PBMC T cells (not recorded which). These receptor sequences come from a man between 18 and 69 years old in good health.

The gene calls are TRBV6-2 or TRBV6-3 and TRBJ1-5; TCRdb outputs TRBD1, but without DNA this stays unchecked. The CDR3 is 15 residues long. CDR1 and CDR2 from the germline V gene are MNHEY and SVGEGT. CDR3: CASSRAPEGGQPQHF.

The chain is built from TRBV12-5 and TRBJ2-5. Germline loops: CDR1 LGHNT, CDR2 FRNRAP. The CDR3 length is 14 residues. This CDR3 is CASGLDPEQETQYF.

The rearrangement joins TRBV5-8 to TRBJ2-1. This CDR3 has 15 residues. CDR1 SGHTS and CDR2 YDEGEE come from the germline V gene. CDR3 amino acids: CASSPGQSSYNEQFF.

V usage is TRBV3-1 and J usage is TRBJ2-7; the TRBD1 assignment by TCRdb is unverifiable without DNA. Germline V gene lookup returns CDR1 LGHDT and CDR2 YNNKEL (reference sequence). CDR3 length equals 14 residues. CDR3 residues: CASSQIQGADEQYF.

V is TRBV12-3 or TRBV12-4 and J is TRBJ2-7. The length of the CDR3 is 14 residues. CDR3 protein: CASSLGLDSYEQYF.

The V call is TRBV13, the J call TRBJ2-5; TCRdb indicates TRBD1, and absent DNA this call remains unverified. The V gene's germline CDR1 is PRHDT and CDR2 FYEKMQ (reference sequence). The CDR3 contains 15 residues. The CDR3 here is CASSLGDRAGETQYF.

By frequency, this clonotype is medium-sized (0.01 to 0.1%). V is TRBV5-1 and J is TRBJ1-2. Germline V gene sequence: CDR1 SGHRS, CDR2 YFSETQ. CDR3 length: 12 amino acids. The CDR3 loop reads CASSLEGYGYTF.

The chain has TRBV15 and TRBJ2-3. Germline CDR1 is LNHNV and CDR2 is YYDKDF (reference sequence). The CDR3 spans 14 residues. CDR3 loop: CATSRNLETDTQYF.

This chain's CDR3 is CASINSGGANTGELFFF. The chain carries TRBV12-3 or TRBV12-4 and TRBJ2-2; no DNA is available, so the TRBD2 call from TCRdb remains unchecked. The CDR3 has 17 amino acids.

The genes are TRBV5-4 and TRBJ2-2. Germline loops: CDR1 SGHNT, CDR2 YYREEE (reference sequence). The CDR3 is 16 amino acids. The CDR3 is CASSLAVDGWTGELFF.

The chain is built from TRBV25-1 and TRBJ1-2; as DNA is missing, the TRBD1 call by TCRdb cannot be tested. The CDR3 is 19 residues long. Looked up from germline, CDR1 is MGHDK and CDR2 is SYGVNS. The CDR3 sequence is CASSEYINRTVNTNYGYTF.

The gene calls are TRBV6-1 and TRBJ1-5; lacking DNA, the TRBD1 call made by TCRdb goes unchecked. Germline CDR1 reads MNHNS; CDR2 reads SASEGT. CDR3 length equals 15 residues. CDR3 amino acids: CASSEAKGGSQPQHF.

The rearrangement links TRBV5-6 to TRBJ2-7; lacking DNA, the TRBD1 call made by TCRdb goes unchecked. Per the germline V gene, CDR1 is SGHDT and CDR2 is YYEEEE. This CDR3 has 14 residues. CDR3 sequence: CASSLSGTAYEQYF.

The chain joins TRBV12-2 to TRBJ2-3; the D gene TCRdb calls, TRBD2, cannot be checked with no DNA. TRBV12-2 is annotated as a pseudogene. CDR3 length: 15 amino acids. The CDR3: CASRLEGGQADTQYF.

This clonotype counts as medium-sized by frequency. The V and J genes are TRBV20-1 and TRBJ2-7; lacking DNA, the TRBD1 call made by TCRdb goes unchecked. Germline V gene sequence: CDR1 DFQATT, CDR2 SNEGSKA (reference sequence). The CDR3 loop spans 14 amino acids. This CDR3 is CSAKTPGQATEQYF.

The chain couples TRBV27 to TRBJ2-7; TCRdb reports TRBD1, a call that lacks DNA to check it against. This CDR3 region has 13 residues. CDR1 is MNHEY and CDR2 is SMNVEV in the germline V gene (reference sequence). The CDR3 here is CASSSTGWGEQYF.

The chain employs TRBV6-1 and TRBJ2-1. This CDR3 has 13 amino acids. CDR1 MNHNS and CDR2 SASEGT come from the germline V gene. CDR3 residues: CASNRVEFNEQFF.

By frequency, this clonotype is medium-sized. The gene calls are TRBV12-3 or TRBV12-4 and TRBJ2-4; TCRdb calls TRBD1, which cannot be checked without DNA. This CDR3 is built from 16 residues. The CDR3 is CASSLEGGNAKNIQYF.

V and J are TRBV7-2 and TRBJ2-1; TCRdb outputs TRBD2, but without DNA this stays unchecked. Germline assignment: CDR1 SGHTA and CDR2 FQGNSA. The CDR3 covers 15 residues. CDR3 amino acids: CASSLWAGGYNEQFF.

V gene TRBV4-2 combines with J gene TRBJ2-3. Germline V gene lookup returns CDR1 LGHNA and CDR2 YNFKEQ. This CDR3 region has 17 residues. CDR3: CASSQDSGGAGTDTQYF.

The chain joins TRBV6-5 to TRBJ2-7; absent DNA, TCRdb's TRBD1 call cannot be checked. Looked up from germline, CDR1 is MNHEY and CDR2 is SVGAGI. CDR3 length equals 15 residues. CDR3 amino acids: CASSYSGDTSYEQYF.

V and J are TRBV20-1 and TRBJ1-5; TCRdb's D gene call, TRBD1, goes unchecked for lack of DNA. The CDR3 covers 13 residues. Looked up from germline, CDR1 is DFQATT and CDR2 is SNEGSKA (reference sequence). CDR3 protein: CSATLTENQPQHF.

The V and J genes are TRBV6-1 and TRBJ1-1; the TRBD1 assignment by TCRdb is unverifiable without DNA. The germline CDR1 and CDR2 sequences are MNHNS and SASEGT. This CDR3 region has 15 residues. This CDR3 is CASSEATGGNTEAFF.

This chain uses TRBV28 with TRBJ2-7; the TRBD1 assignment by TCRdb is unverifiable without DNA. CDR1 and CDR2 from the germline V gene are MDHEN and SYDVKM. The CDR3 covers 13 residues. This CDR3 is CASRGQGVSEQYF.